The rows below give T cell receptor beta chains drawn from one sample of a study of shared clonotypes between healthy human individuals. Sequenced by immunoSEQ multiplex PCR; TCRdb stores in-frame clones only, minus some. The profile shows under 1,100,000 clones, around 82% of them singletons. Sequenced input: memory CD4+ T cells from PBMCs. The receptors come from a man younger than 35 in good health. Some clones in this sample may be carry-over from other donors' samples. CDR3s include the opening cysteine and the closing phenylalanine or tryptophan. The D gene is left open where the match is weak. Clone sizes are given selectively: once, few, many, or a class where the clone is expanded.

TGTGCCAGCACCACTACACCGACCACCTACGAGCAGTACTTC | CASTTTPTTYEQYF | TRBV2 | . | . | TRBJ2-7
TGCGCCAGCAGCCCCGATCTAGGGTCAGGGGCTTTCTTT | CASSPDLGSGAFF | TRBV4-1 | . | . | TRBJ1-1
TGCGCCAGCAGCTTCAAGCAGGGTACATCTGGTCATGGCAATGAGCAGTTCTTC | CASSFKQGTSGHGNEQFF | TRBV5-1 | . | . | TRBJ2-1
TGTGCCAGCAGCATCCAATCTGGGGAGCTGTTTTTT | CASSIQSGELFF | TRBV2 | . | . | TRBJ2-2
TGTGCCAGCAGTCAAGGGACTAGCGGTACTAATGTGCAGTACTTC | CASSQGTSGTNVQYF | TRBV2 | . | TRBD2 | TRBJ2-7
TGTGCCAGCAGGACGGGCAGCAGGTACACTGAAGCTTTCTTT | CASRTGSRYTEAFF | TRBV2 | . | . | TRBJ1-1
TGTGCCAGCTCACCATTGGAGTTCACTATTGGTGAGCAGTTCTTC | CASSPLEFTIGEQFF | TRBV18 | . | . | TRBJ2-1
TGTGCCAGCAGCTCCAGGACGGAGACTTGGGGAGGCTACACCTTC | CASSSRTETWGGYTF | TRBV5-4 | . | . | TRBJ1-2
TGCGCCAGCAGCCAGAGCAGGGACTACGAGCAGTACTTC | CASSQSRDYEQYF | TRBV4-3 | . | . | TRBJ2-7
TGTGCCAGCAGCACAGCGGGAGCCGAGACCCAGTACTTC | CASSTAGAETQYF | TRBV11-3 | many | TRBD2 | TRBJ2-5
TGTGCCAGTAGTAGGCTAGCCCAAAATACGCAGTATTTT | CASSRLAQNTQYF | TRBV19 | many | . | TRBJ2-3
TGTGCCAGCAGAGCGGACAGGGGGAATGGCTACACCTTC | CASRADRGNGYTF | TRBV2 | . | TRBD1 | TRBJ1-2
TGTGCCAGCAGCGCTACAGGGTACAATGAGCAGTTCTTC | CASSATGYNEQFF | TRBV2 | few | . | TRBJ2-1
TGTGCCAGCAGTTTGAATCAGCCCCAGCATTTT | CASSLNQPQHF | TRBV28 | . | . | TRBJ1-5
TGTGCCAGCAGCTTGCCCCTCCGCGAGCAGTACTTC | CASSLPLREQYF | TRBV5-4 | . | . | TRBJ2-7
TGTGCCAGCAGCAACTTCAGACAAAATGAGCAGTTCTTC | CASSNFRQNEQFF | TRBV7-9 | . | . | TRBJ2-1
TGTGCCAGCAGCGTCGCATTACCTAGGGGTGAGCAGTTCTTC | CASSVALPRGEQFF | TRBV9 | few | . | TRBJ2-1
TGCGCCAGCACCAAAGACAGGGGGCAAGGTCAGCCCCAGCATTTT | CASTKDRGQGQPQHF | TRBV4-3 | . | TRBD1 | TRBJ1-5
TGTGCCAGCAAACAGTCTAATGAAAAACTGTTTTTT | CASKQSNEKLFF | TRBV6-6 | few | . | TRBJ1-4
TGTGCCAGCAGAGTAATCGGACAGCCCTCTGGAAACACCATATATTTT | CASRVIGQPSGNTIYF | TRBV28 | . | . | TRBJ1-3
TGTGCCAGCAGCTTGGCCGGGGTAACTAATGAAAAACTGTTTTTT | CASSLAGVTNEKLFF | TRBV5-6 | . | . | TRBJ1-4
TGTGCCAGCAGTCCTAACTACAATGAGCAGTTCTTC | CASSPNYNEQFF | TRBV6-1 | . | . | TRBJ2-1
TGTGCCAGCAGCCGAGACTTCTGGGGAGGCAATGAGCAGTTCTTC | CASSRDFWGGNEQFF | TRBV2 | . | . | TRBJ2-1
TGTGCCAGCAGGCGGACAGCGAACACTGAAGCTTTCTTT | CASRRTANTEAFF | TRBV6-5 | . | . | TRBJ1-1
TGTGCCAGCAGCCGGACTCAAGGTATGCAGTACTTC | CASSRTQGMQYF | TRBV5-4 | many | . | TRBJ2-7
TGTGCCAGCTCCCCGGGACAGGGGAACACTGAAGCTTTCTTT | CASSPGQGNTEAFF | TRBV18 | once | TRBD1 | TRBJ1-1
TGTGCCAGCAGTCTTTACAGCTCCTACAATGAGCAGTTCTTC | CASSLYSSYNEQFF | TRBV11-2 | . | . | TRBJ2-1
TGCGCCAGCAGCTTGGGGGCCGGGAACACTGAAGCTTTCTTT | CASSLGAGNTEAFF | TRBV5-1 | . | . | TRBJ1-1
TGTGCCAGCAACCTGAACACTGAAGCTTTCTTT | CASNLNTEAFF | TRBV27 | . | . | TRBJ1-1
TGTGCCAGCAGTTTATATCTGGGGACGACTGAAGCTTTCTTT | CASSLYLGTTEAFF | TRBV28 | . | . | TRBJ1-1
TGTGCCAGCGGGAAGGGGGGTAGCTCTGGAAACACCATATATTTT | CASGKGGSSGNTIYF | TRBV6-5 | . | . | TRBJ1-3
TGTGCCAGCAGTTTGCGTCAGCTGAACACTGAAGCTTTCTTT | CASSLRQLNTEAFF | TRBV28 | . | . | TRBJ1-1